This T cell receptor (beta chain) was sequenced for a study of OX40 agonist ivuxolimab in advanced cancers. V lost 4 bases and J lost 4, with 10 bases in between. The CDR3 covers 13 residues. From germline, CDR1 is MNHEY and CDR2 SVGAGI. A history of autoimmune disease or systemic immunosuppression excluded patients. The repertoire was sequenced with immunoSEQ multiplex PCR; TCRdb's copy has only in-frame clones and lacks some. The repertoire consists of about 47,000 clones, with less than 90% occurring once and the leading ten covering around 25%. The receptor comes from an adult with an advanced solid tumor such as melanoma, head and neck, liver or kidney cancer. The genes are TRBV6-5 and TRBJ1-1; tentatively, D is TRBD1 (5 bases). Source: CD4+ or CD8+ T cells sorted from blood, taken in a trial of the OX40 agonist ivuxolimab. CDR3 DNA sequence: TGTGCCAGCAGTTTAACTAGGGGCACTGAAGCTTTCTTT. This codes for CASSLTRGTEAFF.